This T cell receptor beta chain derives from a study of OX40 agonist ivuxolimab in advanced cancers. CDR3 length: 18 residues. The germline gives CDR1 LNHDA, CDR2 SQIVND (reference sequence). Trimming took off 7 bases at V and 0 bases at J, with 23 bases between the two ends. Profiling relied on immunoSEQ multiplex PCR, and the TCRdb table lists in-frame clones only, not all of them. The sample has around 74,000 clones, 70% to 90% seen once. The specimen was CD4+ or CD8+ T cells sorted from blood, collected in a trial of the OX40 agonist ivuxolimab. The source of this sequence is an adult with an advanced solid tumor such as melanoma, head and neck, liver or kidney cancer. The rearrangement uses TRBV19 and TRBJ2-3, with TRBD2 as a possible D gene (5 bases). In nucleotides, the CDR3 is TGTGCCAGTAAGGGAGCGGTTCCTGGGGAACCAAGCACAGATACGCAGTATTTT. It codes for CASKGAVPGEPSTDTQYF.